This T cell receptor beta chain was sequenced during a study of T cells in narcolepsy. TCRdb keeps only in-frame clones here, not all; method: immunoSEQ multiplex PCR. The sample has approximately 31,000 clones, about 77% seen once. The V segment lost 6 bases and the J segment 1 base; nucleotides outside the gene matches: 11. CDR3 size: 18 residues. Germline V gene sequence: CDR1 SEHNR, CDR2 FQNEAQ (reference sequence). Sequenced: CD45RA- memory CD4+ T cells from PBMCs. J is TRBJ1-4 and V is TRBV7-9, with TRBD1 identical over 10 bases. This clonotype was sampled from a human donor with narcolepsy. For the CDR3, the DNA is TGTGCCAGCAGACGCTGGGTTGGGACAGGGGAAACTAATGAAAAACTGTTTTTT. Amino acid sequence: CASRRWVGTGETNEKLFF. The full variable domain, completed using reference TRBV7-9 and TRBJ1-4, is DTGVSQNPRHKITKRGQNVTFRCDPISEHNRLYWYRQTLGQGPEFLTYFQNEAQLEKSRLLSDRFSAERPKGSFSTLEIQRTEQGDSAMYLCASRRWVGTGETNEKLFFGSGTQLSVL.